Below, 16 T cell receptor beta chains from the same sample are listed, as sequenced in a study of T cells after yellow fever vaccination. Via MiXCR, TCRdb re-called the 5' RACE reads, giving one row per CDR3 protein. The sample shows about 220,000 distinct CDR3 sequences, approximately 3% of them seen only once. The starting material was CD4+ T cells sorted from PBMCs, obtained 10 days after the yellow fever booster vaccination. These receptors came from a man younger than 35 who received the YFV17D yellow fever vaccine.

This chain uses TRBV9 with TRBJ2-7, with a weak D call TRBD2 (5 bases). The germline gives CDR1 SGDLS, CDR2 YYNGEE. V shed 3 bases and J shed 7 bases, with 11 bases lying between them. The CDR3 loop spans 12 amino acids. The CDR3 loop reads CASSGYPGEQYF. For the CDR3, the DNA is TGTGCCAGCAGCGGTTACCCGGGGGAGCAGTACTTC.

V gene TRBV20-1 combines with J gene TRBJ1-6, with D tentatively TRBD1 (5 bases). Germline CDR1 reads DFQATT; CDR2 reads SNEGSKA (reference sequence). The CDR3 is made up of 15 amino acids. Trimming stripped 1 base from V and 8 bases from J, with 15 bases between. The CDR3 sequence is CSARAPGQRDSPLHF. For the CDR3, the DNA is TGCAGTGCTAGAGCACCAGGGCAAAGGGATTCACCCCTCCACTTT.

This clonotype showed up just a few times. The chain combines TRBV9 with TRBJ2-3; 7 nucleotides match TRBD1. The trim removed 0 bases at V and 0 bases at J, leaving 4 bases unmatched. Germline CDR1 SGDLS, CDR2 YYNGEE. The CDR3 consists of 16 residues. The CDR3 DNA follows: TGTGCCAGCAGCGTAGGAGGGGGCGATAGCACAGATACGCAGTATTTT. Encoded protein: CASSVGGGDSTDTQYF.

The sample holds many counts of this clonotype. This sequence joins TRBV7-9 and TRBJ2-1, with D unclear. Trimming removed 1 base from V and 0 bases from J, with 10 bases in between. CDR1 SEHNR and CDR2 FQNEAQ come from the germline V gene (reference sequence). The CDR3 length is 16 residues. The CDR3 region has the DNA TGTGCCAGCAGCTTAGTCTCCCTCAGCTCCTACAATGAGCAGTTCTTC. As protein: CASSLVSLSSYNEQFF.

This clonotype was recorded at least ten times. The chain has TRBV7-3 and TRBJ2-3; D may match TRBD1 or TRBD2 (6 bases each). This CDR3 comprises 14 residues. V was clipped by 3 bases and J by 5 bases, with 12 bases between them. Germline CDR1 is SGHTA and CDR2 is FQGTGA. The CDR3 loop is CASSFSGAVDTQYF. The CDR3 bases are TGTGCCAGCAGCTTCTCGGGGGCTGTAGATACGCAGTATTTT.

The table lists this clonotype with a few counts. The genes are TRBV7-6 and TRBJ2-1; weak D call: TRBD1 (6 bases). The CDR3 totals 16 residues. Trimming left V 0 bases short and J 3 bases short, with 12 bases between. Germline values: CDR1 SGHVS, CDR2 FNYEAQ. The CDR3: CASSLAWGPNYNEQFF. As DNA, the CDR3 is TGTGCCAGCAGCTTAGCATGGGGGCCGAACTACAATGAGCAGTTCTTC.

This clonotype was detected ten times or more. The chain has TRBV7-9 and TRBJ2-3; D gene ambiguous. The CDR3 contains 14 residues. The germline CDR1 and CDR2 sequences are SEHNR and FQNEAQ (reference sequence). V shed 1 base and J shed 2 bases, with 7 bases lying between them. CDR3 coding DNA: TGTGCCAGCAGCTTAGGGCTAAACACAGATACGCAGTATTTT. As protein: CASSLGLNTDTQYF.

There are a few counts of this clonotype. This sequence joins TRBV20-1 and TRBJ2-7; TRBD2 might be the D (6 bases). CDR1 and CDR2 (germline): DFQATT, SNEGSKA (reference sequence). V was clipped by 7 bases and J by 0 bases, with 10 bases between them. CDR3 length: 12 amino acids. This CDR3 is CSGRESSYEQYV. CDR3 bases: TGCAGTGGACGGGAGAGCTCCTACGAGCAGTACGTC.

This chain links TRBV12-3 or TRBV12-4 with TRBJ2-2, with a tentative D call TRBD1 (5 bases). V gave up 1 base and J gave up 3 bases, with 9 bases separating them. This CDR3 region has 15 residues. This chain's CDR3 is CASSLGGTHTGELFF. CDR3 nucleotide sequence: TGTGCCAGCAGTTTAGGGGGCACCCACACCGGGGAGCTGTTTTTT.

This clonotype was counted many times. The V call is TRBV7-9, the J call TRBJ2-1, with no clear D. Germline V gene lookup returns CDR1 SEHNR and CDR2 FQNEAQ (reference sequence). Trimming removed 2 bases at V and 14 bases at J, with 13 bases between. The CDR3 covers 12 residues. The CDR3 loop is CASSLMSRHEFF. For the CDR3, the DNA is TGTGCCAGCAGCTTAATGTCCCGCCACGAGTTCTTC.

This clonotype was found many times. The chain carries TRBV2 and TRBJ1-2; D uncertain. Germline lookup yields CDR1 SNHLY and CDR2 FYNNEI. The CDR3 is made up of 14 amino acids. V was pared by 5 bases and J by 5 bases, with 15 bases between. The CDR3, as DNA: TGTGCCAGCAGTCCGTTCCCCGGCTCATATGGCTACACCTTC. Its translation: CASSPFPGSYGYTF.

The chain joins TRBV5-1 to TRBJ1-1; the D is unclear. Germline assignment: CDR1 SGHRS and CDR2 YFSETQ. With 3 bases removed from V and 1 base from J, the gap between germline ends came to 16 bases. The CDR3 length is 16 residues. The CDR3 region has the DNA TGCGCCAGCAGCTCGAGAGCACGGGTTCAGAACACTGAAGCTTTCTTT. Amino acids: CASSSRARVQNTEAFF.

Ten or more counts support this clonotype. The V call is TRBV2, the J call TRBJ2-7; no firm D call. Germline CDR1 and CDR2: SNHLY and FYNNEI. V gave up 1 base and J gave up 6 bases, with 10 bases separating them. The CDR3 consists of 13 residues. CDR3 DNA sequence: TGTGCCAGCAGTGAAGTGTTCTTTCCCGAGCAGTACGTC. Its translation is CASSEVFFPEQYV.

This clonotype was found many times. The rearrangement links TRBV19 to TRBJ2-1, with 7 bases aligning to TRBD1. Germline CDR1 reads LNHDA; CDR2 reads SQIVND (reference sequence). The CDR3 length is 14 residues. With V trimmed by 6 bases and J by 9 bases, 11 bases remained unmatched. The CDR3 DNA reads as TGTGCCAGTAGGACTACCTACAGGGGTAGTGAGCAGTTCTTC. Its protein product is CASRTTYRGSEQFF.

This clonotype was detected many times. The chain combines TRBV7-3 with TRBJ1-1; D uncertain. In germline, CDR1 is SGHTA, CDR2 FQGTGA. V lost 2 bases and J lost 1, with 8 bases in between. The CDR3 totals 14 residues. CDR3 bases: TGTGCCAGCAGCTTACGAGCCTCGAACACTGAAGCTTTCTTT. Residues: CASSLRASNTEAFF.

This clonotype was counted a few times. This chain joins TRBV7-3 and TRBJ2-5, with 9 nucleotides matching TRBD2. The CDR3 is 16 residues long. Trimming cost V 1 base and J 5 bases; bases outside gene matches: 8. Germline lookup yields CDR1 SGHTA and CDR2 FQGTGA. The chain's CDR3 is CASSLMGLASGETQYF. The DNA for the CDR3 is TGTGCCAGCAGCTTAATGGGACTAGCATCCGGGGAGACCCAGTACTTC.